Below are 16 T cell receptor beta chains sequenced from a single sample in a study of control samples from healthy donors and cancer patients. Sequenced by immunoSEQ multiplex PCR; TCRdb stores in-frame clones only, minus some. The repertoire holds 75,000 to 95,000 clones, with around 84% as singletons. Input material: PBMCs. These receptor sequences come from a man in his 70s with lung cancer.

This clone was detected only a few times. A junction end diverges from the germline sequence, so it may reflect a read error. The J gene is TRBJ1-2, the V gene TRBV6-5, with 7 bases matching TRBD1. The CDR3 is 13 residues long. Germline CDR1 and CDR2: MNHEY and SVGAGI. The CDR3 loop reads CASSGRDSRYNVF. The CDR3 nucleotides read TGTGCCAGCAGCGGGCGGGACAGTCGGTACAATGTCTTC.

The chain links TRBV19 to TRBJ2-3; 12 bases match TRBD2. The CDR3 has 16 amino acids. J lost 2 bases, V lost 3 bases, and 3 bases had no gene match. In germline, CDR1 is LNHDA, CDR2 SQIVND (reference sequence). The DNA for the CDR3 is TGTGCCAGTAGTATGACTAGCGGGGGACCCACAGATACGCAGTATTTT. This encodes CASSMTSGGPTDTQYF.

V is TRBV6-5 and J is TRBJ1-6; possible D gene TRBD1, 6 bases. Germline CDR1 reads MNHEY; CDR2 reads SVGAGI. V gave up 7 bases and J gave up 7 bases, with 17 bases separating them. The CDR3 covers 15 residues. The CDR3 spells CASKLNGQRNSPLHF. CDR3 sequence (DNA): TGTGCCAGCAAACTAAACGGACAGCGGAATTCACCCCTCCACTTT.

The CDR3 nucleotides read TGTGCCAGCAGTTTCTTGGGCGGCACTGAAGCTTTCTTT. Residues: CASSFLGGTEAFF. V usage is TRBV28 and J usage is TRBJ1-1; no firm D call. Trimming removed 3 bases from V and 4 bases from J, with 9 bases in between. There are 13 residues in the CDR3. Germline assignment: CDR1 MDHEN and CDR2 SYDVKM.

V and J are TRBV30 and TRBJ1-1; D not resolved. CDR1 and CDR2 (germline): GTSNPN, SVGIG (reference sequence). The CDR3 covers 13 residues. Trimming cost V 0 bases and J 10 bases, with 15 bases left between them. The CDR3 coding sequence is TGTGCCTGGAGTGTGGATCCTTACTCCGGAGCTTTCTTT. Translating it yields CAWSVDPYSGAFF.

The genes are TRBV7-9 and TRBJ2-7, with D possibly being TRBD2 (6 bases). Trimming removed 0 bases from V and 6 bases from J, with 21 bases in between. This CDR3 comprises 17 residues. Germline assignment: CDR1 SEHNR and CDR2 FQNEAQ (reference sequence). The CDR3 is CASSLAQGLLGPSEQYF. CDR3 DNA: TGTGCCAGCAGCTTAGCCCAGGGACTCTTAGGACCCTCCGAGCAGTACTTC.

For this clone: At the DNA level, this CDR3 is encoded by other sequences in the same sample as well. The rearrangement links TRBV2 to TRBJ1-4; D possibly corresponds to TRBD1 (5 bases). The germline gives CDR1 SNHLY, CDR2 FYNNEI. V lost 11 bases, J lost 8 bases, and 18 bases lay in between. CDR3 length: 13 residues. The CDR3 sequence is CAGQQAEGEKLFF. The DNA for the CDR3 is TGTGCCGGACAACAGGCAGAAGGGGAAAAACTGTTTTTT.

The chain links TRBV19 to TRBJ1-2; perhaps TRBD1 as D (5 bases). Trimming removed 4 bases at V and 4 bases at J, with 22 bases between. The germline V gene has CDR1 LNHDA and CDR2 SQIVND (reference sequence). The CDR3 runs to 17 residues. The DNA for the CDR3 is TGTGCCAGTAGTACCCTCTCTGTGGGGGTGCTTCCCTATGGCTACACCTTC. Protein sequence: CASSTLSVGVLPYGYTF.

This sequence joins TRBV7-9 and TRBJ2-5; 7 bases agree with TRBD1. V lost 6 bases to trimming and J lost 1 base; unmatched junction nucleotides: 5. This CDR3 is 14 amino acids long. The germline V gene encodes CDR1 SEHNR and CDR2 FQNEAQ (reference sequence). The CDR3, as DNA: TGTGCCAGCAGAAAACAGGGGCCCCAAGAGACCCAGTACTTC. Protein: CASRKQGPQETQYF.

This clone was seen only a few times. The V and J genes are TRBV7-2 and TRBJ2-1; 9 bases are shared with TRBD1. Per germline, CDR1 SGHTA and CDR2 FQGNSA. The CDR3 extends over 16 amino acids. Trimming cost V 5 bases and J 2 bases; bases outside gene matches: 7. The DNA for the CDR3 is TGTGCCAGCAGCCCCGAGAGACAGGGGGCCTACAATGAGCAGTTCTTC. Amino acid sequence: CASSPERQGAYNEQFF. Full variable domain (rest looked up from reference TRBV7-2 and TRBJ2-1): GAGVSQSPSNKVTEKGKDVELRCDPISGHTALYWYRQSLGQGLEFLIYFQGNSAPDKSGLPSDRFSAERTGGSVSTLTIQRTQQEDSAVYLCASSPERQGAYNEQFFGPGTRLTVL.

The rearrangement uses TRBV7-9 and TRBJ2-1; 11 bases map to TRBD2. V dropped 5 bases and J dropped 15; count of bases not matched to a gene: 18. Looked up from germline, CDR1 is SEHNR and CDR2 is FQNEAQ (reference sequence). The CDR3 sequence is 16 residues long. Written as DNA, the CDR3 is TGTGCCAGCAGCCCAGCTGGGGATAGCGGGGGGGCCCGAGGGTTCTTC. Residues: CASSPAGDSGGARGFF.

This sequence joins TRBV19 and TRBJ1-1; no reliable D call. The V end was cut by 1 base, the J end by 3 bases, with 6 bases between. Germline V gene data show CDR1 as LNHDA and CDR2 as SQIVND (reference sequence). CDR3 length equals 13 residues. CDR3 sequence: CASSIVEDTEAFF. The CDR3 bases are TGTGCCAGTAGTATAGTAGAAGACACTGAAGCTTTCTTT.

There are a few counts of this clone. This rearrangement joins TRBV5-1 to TRBJ2-3, with a tentative D call TRBD1 (6 bases). Germline V gene lookup returns CDR1 SGHRS and CDR2 YFSETQ. The CDR3 loop spans 15 amino acids. Trimming stripped 0 bases from V and 2 bases from J, with 10 bases between. This chain's CDR3 is CASSLGGRNTDTQYF. For the CDR3, the DNA is TGCGCCAGCAGCTTGGGGGGGCGGAACACAGATACGCAGTATTTT.

With respect to this clone: Distinct nucleotide sequences in the sample also encode this CDR3. The J gene is TRBJ1-1, the V gene TRBV29-1; 9 bases fit TRBD1. Trimming took 7 bases from V and 1 from J; bases not matched to a gene: 1. Germline V lookup: CDR1 SQVTM, CDR2 ANQGSEA. The CDR3 extends over 12 amino acids. CDR3 residues: CSGGQGNTEAFF. The CDR3 coding sequence is TGCAGCGGGGGACAGGGGAACACTGAAGCTTTCTTT.

The CDR3 is CASSWGGAGEETQYF. CDR3 sequence (DNA): TGTGCCAGCAGCTGGGGTGGTGCAGGGGAAGAGACCCAGTACTTC. The rearrangement links TRBV7-9 to TRBJ2-5, with D perhaps matching TRBD1 (6 bases). In germline, CDR1 is SEHNR, CDR2 FQNEAQ (reference sequence). Trimming cost V 4 bases and J 3 bases, with 15 bases left between them. The CDR3 is 15 residues long. Filled out from reference TRBV7-9 and TRBJ2-5, the complete variable domain reads DTGVSQNPRHKITKRGQNVTFRCDPISEHNRLYWYRQTLGQGPEFLTYFQNEAQLEKSRLLSDRFSAERPKGSFSTLEIQRTEQGDSAMYLCASSWGGAGEETQYFGPGTRLLVL.

The chain joins TRBV5-1 to TRBJ1-6, with D possibly TRBD1 on 6 matching bases. This CDR3 has 13 amino acids. Looked up from germline, CDR1 is SGHRS and CDR2 is YFSETQ. Between the trimmed V and J ends, which lost 3 bases and 9 bases, there was a span of 10 bases. CDR3 sequence: CASSSQGSSPLHF. DNA for the CDR3: TGCGCCAGCAGCTCGCAGGGGAGTTCACCCCTCCACTTT.